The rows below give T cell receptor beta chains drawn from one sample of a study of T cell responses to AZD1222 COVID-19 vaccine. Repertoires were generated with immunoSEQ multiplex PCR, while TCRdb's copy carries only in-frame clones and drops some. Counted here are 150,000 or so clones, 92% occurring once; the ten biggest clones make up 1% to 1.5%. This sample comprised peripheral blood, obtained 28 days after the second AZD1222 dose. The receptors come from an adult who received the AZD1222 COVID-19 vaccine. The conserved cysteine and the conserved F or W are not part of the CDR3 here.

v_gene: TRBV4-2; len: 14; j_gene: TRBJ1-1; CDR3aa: ASSQDSGGMNTEAF
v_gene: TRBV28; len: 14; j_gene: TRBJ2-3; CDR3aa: ASSRTSGRISDTQY
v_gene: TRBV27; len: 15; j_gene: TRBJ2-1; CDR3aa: ASSPQTLAGDSNEQF
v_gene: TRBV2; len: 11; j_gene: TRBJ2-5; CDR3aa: ASSPGGPQTQY
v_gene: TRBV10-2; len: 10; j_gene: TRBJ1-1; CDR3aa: ASRRQFSRAF
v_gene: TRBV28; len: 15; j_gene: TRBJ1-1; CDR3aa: ASSSGGGVVMNTEAF
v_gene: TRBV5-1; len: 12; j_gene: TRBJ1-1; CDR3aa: ASSSEQGRTEAF
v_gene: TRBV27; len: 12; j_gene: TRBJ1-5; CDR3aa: ASSEQRTNQPQH
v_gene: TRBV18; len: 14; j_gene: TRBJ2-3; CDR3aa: ASSPPTPGVTDTQY
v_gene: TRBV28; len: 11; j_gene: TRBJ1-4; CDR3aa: ASSPPSREKLF
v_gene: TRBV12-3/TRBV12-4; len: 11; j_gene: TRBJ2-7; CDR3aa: ASSLNSPYEQY
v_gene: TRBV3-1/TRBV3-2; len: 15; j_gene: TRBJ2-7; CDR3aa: ASSPSPGALAGDEQY
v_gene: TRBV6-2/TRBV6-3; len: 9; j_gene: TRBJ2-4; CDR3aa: ASSPRDIQY
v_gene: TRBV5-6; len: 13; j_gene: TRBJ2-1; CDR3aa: ASRGWVGQQRTWF
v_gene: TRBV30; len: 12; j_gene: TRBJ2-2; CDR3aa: AWSVGGGTGELF
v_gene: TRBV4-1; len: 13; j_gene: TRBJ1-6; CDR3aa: ASSLGPTYNSPLH
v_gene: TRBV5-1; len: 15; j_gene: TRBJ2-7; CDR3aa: ASSLRALAGGSYEQY
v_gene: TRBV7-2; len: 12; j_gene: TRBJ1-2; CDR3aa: ASSLDRANYGYT
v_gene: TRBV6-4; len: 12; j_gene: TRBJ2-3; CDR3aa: ASSRSGTSDTQY
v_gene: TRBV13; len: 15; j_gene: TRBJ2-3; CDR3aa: ASSVPSTGEGTDTQY
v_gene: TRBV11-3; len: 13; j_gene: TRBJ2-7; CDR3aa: ASSLESGGFGEQY
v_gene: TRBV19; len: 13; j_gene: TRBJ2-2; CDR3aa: ASSVGQANTGELF
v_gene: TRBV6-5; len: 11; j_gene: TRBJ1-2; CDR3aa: ASSYWGAGGYT
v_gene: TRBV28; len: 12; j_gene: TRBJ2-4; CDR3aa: ASTNPYLKNIQY
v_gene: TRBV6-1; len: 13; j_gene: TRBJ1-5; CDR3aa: ASSEGQSSNQPQH
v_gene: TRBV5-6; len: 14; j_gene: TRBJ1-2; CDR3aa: ASSWEARGKDYGYT
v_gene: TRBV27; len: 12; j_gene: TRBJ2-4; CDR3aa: ASRGFGGKNIQY